A selection of T cell receptor beta chains follows, all from one sample in a study of T cell responses to AZD1222 COVID-19 vaccine. The protocol was immunoSEQ multiplex PCR, while the TCRdb copy is restricted to in-frame clones and leaves out a portion. The sample gives 75,000 to 100,000 clones, 90% of which show up once; about 8.4% is in the top ten. The specimen comprised peripheral blood, sampled on day 0 of AZD1222 vaccination. These receptors all stem from an adult in good health. Both conserved end residues are part of each CDR3. A D gene is named only where the DNA matches it firmly. Clone size is stated in some rows and not others, as once, few, many or a class when expanded.

len: 14; j_gene: TRBJ2-2; d_gene: TRBD1; abundance: NA; v_gene: TRBV5-8; CDR3aa: CASSLTGAVGELFF; CDR3nt: TGTGCCAGCAGCTTGACAGGGGCGGTTGGGGAGCTGTTTTTT
len: 13; j_gene: TRBJ2-7; d_gene: NA; abundance: NA; v_gene: TRBV11-2; CDR3aa: CASSRTEGYEQYF; CDR3nt: TGTGCCAGCAGCAGGACGGAGGGGTACGAGCAGTACTTC
len: 12; j_gene: TRBJ2-7; d_gene: NA; abundance: NA; v_gene: TRBV2; CDR3aa: CASSEKGYEQYF; CDR3nt: TGTGCCAGCAGTGAAAAGGGCTACGAGCAGTACTTC
len: 11; j_gene: TRBJ1-6; d_gene: NA; abundance: NA; v_gene: TRBV7-8; CDR3aa: CASSYGLELHF; CDR3nt: TGTGCCAGCAGCTATGGGTTGGAACTCCACTTT
len: 13; j_gene: TRBJ1-4; d_gene: NA; abundance: NA; v_gene: TRBV12-3/TRBV12-4; CDR3aa: CASRRGSGEKLFF; CDR3nt: TGTGCCAGCAGACGGGGTTCCGGGGAAAAACTGTTTTTT
len: 14; j_gene: TRBJ1-3; d_gene: NA; abundance: NA; v_gene: TRBV25-1; CDR3aa: CASSEPGAGNTIYF; CDR3nt: TGTGCCAGCAGTGAACCAGGGGCTGGAAACACCATATATTTT
len: 14; j_gene: TRBJ2-1; d_gene: NA; abundance: NA; v_gene: TRBV7-2; CDR3aa: CASSLEVFLSEQFF; CDR3nt: TGTGCCAGCAGCTTAGAGGTCTTCCTAAGTGAGCAGTTCTTC
len: 15; j_gene: TRBJ2-7; d_gene: TRBD1; abundance: NA; v_gene: TRBV9; CDR3aa: CASSADGTGGDEQYF; CDR3nt: TGTGCCAGCAGCGCCGACGGGACAGGGGGTGACGAGCAGTACTTC
len: 14; j_gene: TRBJ1-1; d_gene: TRBD1; abundance: few; v_gene: TRBV9; CDR3aa: CASTPGDRREGAFF; CDR3nt: TGTGCCAGCACCCCAGGGGACAGGCGTGAGGGGGCTTTCTTT
len: 16; j_gene: TRBJ1-6; d_gene: NA; abundance: NA; v_gene: TRBV5-6; CDR3aa: CASSLLGATYNSPLHF; CDR3nt: TGTGCCAGCAGCTTGCTTGGGGCTACCTATAATTCACCCCTCCACTTT
len: 14; j_gene: TRBJ1-4; d_gene: NA; abundance: NA; v_gene: TRBV6-2/TRBV6-3; CDR3aa: CASSRQAWNEKLFF; CDR3nt: TGTGCCAGCAGTCGACAGGCTTGGAATGAAAAACTGTTTTTT
len: 13; j_gene: TRBJ2-1; d_gene: NA; abundance: NA; v_gene: TRBV11-3; CDR3aa: CASSLGTNNEQFF; CDR3nt: TGTGCCAGCAGCTTAGGGACCAACAATGAGCAGTTCTTC
len: 13; j_gene: TRBJ2-1; d_gene: NA; abundance: NA; v_gene: TRBV29-1; CDR3aa: CSVKGGTYNEQFF; CDR3nt: TGCAGCGTTAAAGGAGGCACCTACAATGAGCAGTTCTTC
len: 17; j_gene: TRBJ2-1; d_gene: TRBD1; abundance: NA; v_gene: TRBV27; CDR3aa: CASSFIALQGAHNEQFF; CDR3nt: TGTGCCAGCAGTTTTATAGCGTTACAGGGGGCGCACAATGAGCAGTTCTTC
len: 16; j_gene: TRBJ1-1; d_gene: NA; abundance: NA; v_gene: TRBV7-8; CDR3aa: CASSPYGDQGRPKAFF; CDR3nt: TGTGCCAGCAGCCCATATGGGGACCAGGGCCGTCCCAAAGCTTTCTTT
len: 13; j_gene: TRBJ1-5; d_gene: TRBD1; abundance: NA; v_gene: TRBV18; CDR3aa: CASSPPTGQPQHF; CDR3nt: TGTGCCAGCTCACCACCGACAGGGCAGCCCCAGCATTTT
len: 16; j_gene: TRBJ1-6; d_gene: NA; abundance: few; v_gene: TRBV3-1/TRBV3-2; CDR3aa: CASSQALGRFNSPLHF; CDR3nt: TGTGCCAGCAGCCAAGCGCTGGGACGGTTTAATTCACCCCTCCACTTT
len: 16; j_gene: TRBJ2-5; d_gene: NA; abundance: NA; v_gene: TRBV7-2; CDR3aa: CASSLAPTGSQETQYF; CDR3nt: TGTGCCAGCAGCTTAGCACCTACAGGTAGCCAAGAGACCCAGTACTTC
len: 13; j_gene: TRBJ1-1; d_gene: NA; abundance: NA; v_gene: TRBV3-1/TRBV3-2; CDR3aa: CASSQALYTEAFF; CDR3nt: TGTGCCAGCAGCCAAGCGTTATACACTGAAGCTTTCTTT
len: 19; j_gene: TRBJ2-4; d_gene: NA; abundance: NA; v_gene: TRBV4-3; CDR3aa: CASSHRTPGLLTDKNIQYF; CDR3nt: TGCGCCAGCAGCCACCGTACCCCGGGACTCCTAACCGACAAAAACATTCAGTACTTC
len: 16; j_gene: TRBJ2-1; d_gene: TRBD2; abundance: NA; v_gene: TRBV27; CDR3aa: CASSLWASGVVGEQFF; CDR3nt: TGTGCCAGCAGTTTATGGGCTAGCGGGGTGGTAGGAGAGCAGTTCTTC
len: 15; j_gene: TRBJ1-5; d_gene: NA; abundance: NA; v_gene: TRBV19; CDR3aa: CASSGSVGKAGPQHF; CDR3nt: TGTGCCAGTAGTGGGTCGGTAGGGAAGGCGGGGCCCCAGCATTTT
len: 15; j_gene: TRBJ2-2; d_gene: NA; abundance: few; v_gene: TRBV7-9; CDR3aa: CASSSQGIGTGELFF; CDR3nt: TGTGCCAGCAGCTCACAGGGAATAGGCACCGGGGAGCTGTTTTTT
len: 14; j_gene: TRBJ1-4; d_gene: NA; abundance: NA; v_gene: TRBV7-2; CDR3aa: CASSLARNDEKLFF; CDR3nt: TGTGCCAGCAGCTTAGCGCGCAATGATGAAAAACTGTTTTTT
len: 16; j_gene: TRBJ2-2; d_gene: TRBD1; abundance: NA; v_gene: TRBV4-1; CDR3aa: CASSAPGTATTGELFF; CDR3nt: TGCGCCAGCAGCGCGCCCGGGACAGCGACCACCGGGGAGCTGTTTTTT
len: 17; j_gene: TRBJ2-6; d_gene: NA; abundance: NA; v_gene: TRBV19; CDR3aa: CASSILGLYSGANVLTF; CDR3nt: TGTGCCAGTAGTATATTAGGCCTCTACTCTGGGGCCAACGTCCTGACTTTC
len: 13; j_gene: TRBJ1-1; d_gene: NA; abundance: once; v_gene: TRBV7-2; CDR3aa: CASSFAGDIEAFF; CDR3nt: TGTGCCAGCAGCTTCGCAGGGGACATTGAAGCTTTCTTT
len: 13; j_gene: TRBJ2-1; d_gene: NA; abundance: NA; v_gene: TRBV5-4; CDR3aa: CASSGDLNNEQFF; CDR3nt: TGTGCCAGCAGTGGGGACCTCAACAATGAGCAGTTCTTC
len: 13; j_gene: TRBJ2-5; d_gene: TRBD2; abundance: NA; v_gene: TRBV18; CDR3aa: CATSQGLEETQYF; CDR3nt: TGTGCCACCTCTCAGGGACTAGAGGAGACCCAGTACTTC
len: 15; j_gene: TRBJ2-4; d_gene: NA; abundance: once; v_gene: TRBV11-2; CDR3aa: CASSLIPVAKNIQYF; CDR3nt: TGTGCCAGCAGCCTCATCCCAGTAGCCAAAAACATTCAGTACTTC
len: 14; j_gene: TRBJ1-2; d_gene: NA; abundance: once; v_gene: TRBV19; CDR3aa: CASLNPGTYYGYTF; CDR3nt: TGTGCCAGCCTAAATCCGGGGACATATTATGGCTACACCTTC
len: 16; j_gene: TRBJ2-1; d_gene: NA; abundance: NA; v_gene: TRBV18; CDR3aa: CASSPPELGAYNEQFF; CDR3nt: TGTGCCAGCTCACCACCGGAACTGGGGGCCTACAATGAGCAGTTCTTC
len: 18; j_gene: TRBJ2-1; d_gene: TRBD2; abundance: few; v_gene: TRBV15; CDR3aa: CATSRPAGLAGGRNEQFF; CDR3nt: TGTGCCACCAGCAGACCCGCCGGCCTAGCGGGGGGACGCAATGAGCAGTTCTTC
len: 15; j_gene: TRBJ1-3; d_gene: NA; abundance: NA; v_gene: TRBV7-8; CDR3aa: CASSLGGHSGNTIYF; CDR3nt: TGTGCCAGCAGCTTAGGGGGCCACTCTGGAAACACCATATATTTT
len: 15; j_gene: TRBJ1-2; d_gene: NA; abundance: NA; v_gene: TRBV30; CDR3aa: CAWRLRLGEGRGYTF; CDR3nt: TGTGCCTGGAGGCTCCGCCTGGGTGAGGGACGTGGCTACACCTTC
len: 14; j_gene: TRBJ1-2; d_gene: NA; abundance: once; v_gene: TRBV19; CDR3aa: CASSISRQSYGYTF; CDR3nt: TGTGCCAGTAGTATATCGAGACAGTCCTATGGCTACACCTTC
len: 14; j_gene: TRBJ1-1; d_gene: NA; abundance: NA; v_gene: TRBV6-5; CDR3aa: CASSSNTENTEAFF; CDR3nt: TGTGCCAGCAGTTCAAATACAGAGAACACTGAAGCTTTCTTT
len: 14; j_gene: TRBJ2-5; d_gene: NA; abundance: NA; v_gene: TRBV3-1/TRBV3-2; CDR3aa: CASSQEAGGKTQYF; CDR3nt: TGTGCCAGCAGCCAAGAGGCCGGGGGAAAGACCCAGTACTTC
len: 15; j_gene: TRBJ1-3; d_gene: NA; abundance: NA; v_gene: TRBV6-5; CDR3aa: CASRMIGGKGNTIYF; CDR3nt: TGTGCCAGCAGAATGATCGGGGGAAAAGGAAACACCATATATTTT
len: 16; j_gene: TRBJ1-5; d_gene: NA; abundance: NA; v_gene: TRBV27; CDR3aa: CASSLSPNYSNQPQHF; CDR3nt: TGTGCCAGCAGTTTATCCCCAAACTATAGCAATCAGCCCCAGCATTTT
len: 16; j_gene: TRBJ2-3; d_gene: NA; abundance: NA; v_gene: TRBV6-1; CDR3aa: CASSGKVLGGTDTQYF; CDR3nt: TGTGCCAGCAGTGGAAAGGTGTTAGGGGGCACAGATACGCAGTATTTT
len: 14; j_gene: TRBJ1-5; d_gene: NA; abundance: NA; v_gene: TRBV24-1; CDR3aa: CATSDFPGRGPQHF; CDR3nt: TGTGCCACCAGTGATTTTCCCGGGCGGGGGCCCCAGCATTTT